Below, 20 T cell receptor beta chains from the same sample are listed, as sequenced in a study of response to subunit inactivated influenza vaccine. MiXCR was run by TCRdb on the RT-PCR reads, yielding one entry per CDR3 protein. The sample includes around 790,000 distinct CDR3 sequences, around 21% seen only once; the top ten take roughly 10%. Source: PBMCs from blood, taken 5 days after vaccination. The origin of the receptors is a man aged 45 to 65 who received an inactivated influenza vaccine.

This clonotype was seen a handful of times. This chain joins TRBV20-1 and TRBJ2-1; tentative D call: TRBD1 (6 bases). There are 15 residues in the CDR3. Trimming pared 5 bases from V and 0 bases from J, leaving 14 bases between. The germline V gene encodes CDR1 DFQATT and CDR2 SNEGSKA (reference sequence). This CDR3 reads CSAPGQFGSYNEQFF. CDR3 bases: TGCAGTGCTCCAGGACAGTTCGGCTCCTACAATGAGCAGTTCTTC.

A single count supports this clonotype. The J gene is TRBJ2-7, the V gene TRBV7-8; D is uncertain. V was trimmed by 0 bases and J by 6 bases, leaving 9 bases between them. This CDR3 region has 13 residues. Germline CDR1 is SGHVS and CDR2 is FQNEAQ. The CDR3 loop is CASSLAGRFEQYF. The CDR3 nucleotides are TGTGCCAGCAGCTTAGCTGGACGTTTCGAGCAGTACTTC.

A note on this clonotype: This clone may be a read error of a much larger clone one base away. The rearrangement joins TRBV7-9 to TRBJ2-7; D ambiguous. The V gene lost 2 bases and the J gene lost 0 bases, with 11 bases spanning the gap. CDR1 and CDR2 (germline): SEHNR, FQNEAQ (reference sequence). This CDR3 has 15 amino acids. CDR3 DNA sequence: TGTGCCAGCAGCTTATTGTGGTCGATCTCCTACGAGCAGTACTTC. Its translation: CASSLLWSISYEQYF.

The chain links TRBV21-1 to TRBJ1-5; the D segment call TRBD1 is taken from the table without a DNA check. TRBV21-1 corresponds to a pseudogene. The length of the CDR3 is 17 residues. The CDR3 loop is CASSPPRGYESNQPQHF. The CDR3 region has the DNA TGTGCCAGCAGCCCCCCGAGGGGGTATGAGAGCAATCAGCCCCAGCATTTT.

This chain uses TRBV28 with TRBJ2-2, with TRBD1 matching over 8 bases. The CDR3 is 15 residues long. The V gene end was trimmed by 6 bases and the J gene end by 8 bases; junction bases not matched to a gene: 11. Per germline, CDR1 MDHEN and CDR2 SYDVKM. The CDR3: CASSPGQAQWGELFF. CDR3 in DNA: TGTGCCAGCAGCCCGGGACAGGCTCAGTGGGGGGAGCTGTTTTTT.

Comments on this clonotype: An end of the junction differs from the germline gene, which may be a read error. The genes are TRBV15 and TRBJ2-3, with 7 bases aligning to TRBD1. CDR1 and CDR2 from the germline V gene are LNHNV and YYDKDF (reference sequence). The CDR3 loop spans 14 amino acids. CDR3 sequence: CATSGDRAPHTQYF. In DNA, the CDR3 is TGTGCCACCAGCGGAGACAGGGCCCCCCATACGCAGTATTTT.

In this sample, this clonotype turned up a few times. The chain has TRBV20-1 and TRBJ1-6; D ambiguous. CDR1 is DFQATT, CDR2 SNEGSKA, per germline (reference sequence). The CDR3 has 13 residues. The V end was cut by 1 base, the J end by 7 bases, with 8 bases between. The CDR3 nucleotides are TGCAGTGCTAGAGGATTGCGAAATTCACCCCTCCACTTT. Amino acid sequence: CSARGLRNSPLHF.

The chain employs TRBV5-1 and TRBJ2-7; 9 bases line up with TRBD1. After removal of 0 bases from V and 0 bases from J, the junction contained 10 bases not matched to a gene. Germline V gene data show CDR1 as SGHRS and CDR2 as YFSETQ. CDR3 length: 18 residues. The CDR3 DNA reads TGCGCCAGCAGCTTGGCCGGGACAGGGAGTCCCCGCTCCTACGAGCAGTACTTC. It yields the protein CASSLAGTGSPRSYEQYF.

The DNA for the CDR3 is TGTGCCAGCAGCTTGTTGTGGGGAACCGGGGAGCTGTTTTTT. Amino acids: CASSLLWGTGELFF. The chain is built from TRBV5-5 and TRBJ2-2; no firm D call. Germline loops: CDR1 SGHKS, CDR2 YYEKEE (reference sequence). This CDR3 has 14 amino acids. V gave up 1 base and J gave up 5 bases, with 9 bases separating them. Drawing the rest from reference TRBV5-5 and TRBJ2-2, the complete variable domain is DAGVTQSPTHLIKTRGQQVTLRCSPISGHKSVSWYQQVLGQGPQFIFQYYEKEERGRGNFPDRFSARQFPNYSSELNVNALLLGDSALYLCASSLLWGTGELFFGEGSRLTVL.

CDR3 nucleotide sequence: TGTGCCAGCAGCCACCGCGTCTCGAATGAGCAGTTCTTC. Residues: CASSHRVSNEQFF. The chain combines TRBV14 with TRBJ2-1; no definite D call. The ends were cut back, 3 bases at V and 7 bases at J, with 10 bases in the middle. Germline values: CDR1 SGHDN, CDR2 FVKESK. CDR3 length: 13 residues.

The genes are TRBV15 and TRBJ1-2; no clear D. Germline values: CDR1 LNHNV, CDR2 YYDKDF (reference sequence). Trimming left V 0 bases short and J 6 bases short, with 14 bases between. The CDR3 loop spans 15 amino acids. CDR3 protein: CATSRDGSIRNGYTF. As DNA, the CDR3 is TGTGCCACCAGCAGAGATGGATCCATACGGAATGGCTACACCTTC. Full variable domain (remainder filled in from reference TRBV15 and TRBJ1-2): DAMVIQNPRYQVTQFGKPVTLSCSQTLNHNVMYWYQQKSSQAPKLLFHYYDKDFNNEADTPDNFQSRRPNTSFCFLDIRSPGLGDTAMYLCATSRDGSIRNGYTFGSGTRLTVV.

A few counts support this clonotype. This chain connects TRBV20-1 to TRBJ1-5; D might be TRBD1 (5 bases). The germline gives CDR1 DFQATT, CDR2 SNEGSKA (reference sequence). This CDR3 comprises 17 residues. V lost 0 bases, J lost 4 bases, and 19 bases lay in between. The CDR3, as DNA: TGCAGTGCTAGAGATCCCCTCGCAGGGTCCCTAAATCAGCCCCAGCATTTT. This translates into CSARDPLAGSLNQPQHF.

The rearrangement joins TRBV20-1 to TRBJ1-2; unclear D gene. The V end was cut by 0 bases, the J end by 6 bases, with 17 bases between. The germline gives CDR1 DFQATT, CDR2 SNEGSKA (reference sequence). The CDR3 has 15 residues. Written as DNA, the CDR3 is TGCAGTGCTAGAGAGGCGGGAGGGAACCCCGATGGCTACACCTTC. Amino acid sequence: CSAREAGGNPDGYTF.

A word on this clonotype: Given a much more abundant clone one base away, this may be a read error. CDR3 sequence: CASSPDMNYGYTF. In DNA, the CDR3 is TGTGCCAGCAGCCCGGACATGAACTATGGCTACACCTTC. The V call is TRBV2, the J call TRBJ1-2, with D perhaps TRBD1 (5 bases). The CDR3 contains 13 residues. Per germline, CDR1 SNHLY and CDR2 FYNNEI. Trimming stripped 6 bases from V and 2 bases from J, with 10 bases between.

The rearrangement links TRBV6-5 to TRBJ2-3; 7 nucleotides line up with TRBD1. The CDR3 totals 13 residues. From germline, CDR1 is MNHEY and CDR2 SVGAGI. V shed 5 bases, J shed 4 bases, and the junction held 3 bases outside the gene matches. CDR3 sequence reads: CASSNRGPDTQYF. The CDR3 DNA follows: TGTGCCAGCAGTAACAGGGGCCCAGATACGCAGTATTTT.

The rearrangement joins TRBV7-6 to TRBJ2-1; either TRBD1 or TRBD2 may supply D (5 bases each). V was shortened by 0 bases and J by 2 bases, with 20 bases between the two germline ends. CDR3 length: 19 residues. Germline CDR1 SGHVS, CDR2 FNYEAQ. The CDR3 DNA reads TGTGCCAGCAGCTTAGCGGGGGAGCTGAAGACCGATACCTACAATGAGCAGTTCTTC. It translates to CASSLAGELKTDTYNEQFF.

In its sample, this clonotype was seen a few times. This chain connects TRBV7-8 to TRBJ2-2, with TRBD1 identical over 7 bases. The CDR3 is made up of 15 amino acids. V lost 5 bases, J lost 6 bases, and 9 bases stayed unmatched. Germline loops: CDR1 SGHVS, CDR2 FQNEAQ. The CDR3: CASSARQGVPGELFF. The CDR3 DNA reads TGTGCCAGCAGCGCCCGACAGGGAGTACCCGGGGAGCTGTTTTTT.

The J gene is TRBJ2-3, the V gene TRBV20-1; D remains ambiguous. Germline V CDR1 and CDR2: DFQATT, SNEGSKA (reference sequence). V was cut by 0 bases and J by 0 bases, with 16 bases left in between. There are 17 residues in the CDR3. The CDR3 coding sequence is TGCAGTGCTAGAGATTCCCTCACGTACACTAGCACAGATACGCAGTATTTT. Encoded protein: CSARDSLTYTSTDTQYF.

The rearrangement joins TRBV6-5 to TRBJ2-6; TRBD2 might be the D (5 bases). The germline V and J ends were trimmed by 5 bases and 2 bases, with 13 bases remaining between them. The CDR3 length is 16 residues. CDR1 and CDR2 from the germline V gene are MNHEY and SVGAGI. The CDR3 protein is CASSTSGNAGANVLTF. The CDR3 DNA sequence: TGTGCCAGCAGTACTAGTGGGAACGCTGGGGCCAACGTCCTGACTTTC.

This clonotype was seen a few times. V usage is TRBV11-2 and J usage is TRBJ2-5; 16 nucleotides align to TRBD2. The CDR3 runs to 18 residues. Per the germline V gene, CDR1 is SGHAT and CDR2 is FQNNGV. Trimming cost V 5 bases and J 3 bases; bases outside gene matches: 9. The CDR3 protein is CASSQWGLAGGMEETQYF. In nucleotides, the CDR3 is TGTGCCAGCAGCCAATGGGGACTAGCGGGAGGGATGGAAGAGACCCAGTACTTC.